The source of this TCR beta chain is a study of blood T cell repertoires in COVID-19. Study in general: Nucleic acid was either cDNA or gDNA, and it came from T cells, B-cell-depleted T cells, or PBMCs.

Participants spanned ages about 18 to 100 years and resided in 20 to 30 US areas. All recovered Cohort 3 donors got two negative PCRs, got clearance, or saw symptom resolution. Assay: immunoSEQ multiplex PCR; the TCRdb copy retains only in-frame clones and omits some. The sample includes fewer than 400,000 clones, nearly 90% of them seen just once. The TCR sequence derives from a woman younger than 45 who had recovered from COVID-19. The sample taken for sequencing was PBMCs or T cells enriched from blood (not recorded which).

The CDR3 region has the DNA TGTGCCAGCTCACCAGAGGATTTGAACACCGGGGAGCTGTTTTTT. Protein product: CASSPEDLNTGELFF. The chain recombines TRBV18 with TRBJ2-2, with D unclear. This CDR3 is 15 amino acids long. Germline lookup yields CDR1 KGHSH and CDR2 LQKENI. Between the trimmed V and J ends, which lost 2 bases and 1 base, there was a span of 8 bases.